These 15 T cell receptor beta chains originate from one sample sequenced in a study of blood T cell repertoires in COVID-19 (dated by TCRdb to the early 2020s). To prepare the library, the immunoSEQ multiplex PCR assay was applied. Drawn from immuneACCESS, this table holds only the in-frame rearrangements with V and J called that TCRdb kept. Clones are partly lost; checked studies trace under half to an unresolved V gene and leave the rest unexplained. The sample table lists about 70,000 clones, approximately 86% of them with a count of one. The ten largest clones take up around 4.2% of the sample. The sequenced material came from peripheral blood. The receptor set was obtained from a man between 70 and 80 years old with active COVID-19.

The chain joins TRBV2 to TRBJ2-2; 8 bases line up with TRBD1. Trimming cost V 6 bases and J 5 bases; bases outside gene matches: 8. The CDR3 loop spans 15 amino acids. Germline assignment: CDR1 SNHLY and CDR2 FYNNEI. CDR3 nucleotides: TGTGCCAGCAGCCCGGACAGGGCGGGGACCGGGGAGCTGTTTTTT. Its protein product is CASSPDRAGTGELFF.

This clone was counted once. The chain couples TRBV11-2 to TRBJ1-3; no definite D call. Between the trimmed V and J ends, which lost 2 bases and 3 bases, there was a span of 8 bases. Germline assignment: CDR1 SGHAT and CDR2 FQNNGV. The CDR3 contains 14 residues. The CDR3 region is CASSLRVLGNTIYF. The CDR3 DNA follows: TGTGCCAGCAGCTTACGGGTCCTTGGAAACACCATATATTTT. The complete variable domain, with remaining parts taken from reference TRBV11-2 and TRBJ1-3, reads EAGVAQSPRYKIIEKRQSVAFWCNPISGHATLYWYQQILGQGPKLLIQFQNNGVVDDSQLPKDRFSAERLKGVDSTLKIQPAKLEDSAVYLCASSLRVLGNTIYFGEGSWLTVV.

The chain has TRBV7-2 and TRBJ1-6; 10 nucleotides agree with TRBD1. After removal of 0 bases from V and 5 bases from J, the junction contained 7 bases not matched to a gene. Germline CDR1 reads SGHTA; CDR2 reads FQGNSA. The CDR3 extends over 18 amino acids. This CDR3 reads CASSLAGGQGPNNSPLHF. Here the CDR3 DNA reads TGTGCCAGCAGCTTAGCGGGGGGACAGGGGCCCAATAATTCACCCCTCCACTTT.

The DNA for the CDR3 is TGTGCCAGCTCACAGGCTAGCGGGCCCTACGAGCAGTACTTC. Its protein is CASSQASGPYEQYF. V and J are TRBV18 and TRBJ2-7, with 8 bases identical to TRBD2. Germline assignment: CDR1 KGHSH and CDR2 LQKENI. The CDR3 runs 14 residues. The J segment lost 2 bases and the V segment lost 4 bases, leaving 4 bases of the junction unmatched.

The V gene is TRBV28, the J gene TRBJ2-3; D may be TRBD2 (6 bases). The germline gives CDR1 MDHEN, CDR2 SYDVKM. This CDR3 has 12 amino acids. V shed 5 bases and J shed 3 bases, with 6 bases lying between them. The DNA for the CDR3 is TGTGCCAGCAGTGGGGGGACAGATACGCAGTATTTT. Protein: CASSGGTDTQYF.

J is TRBJ1-1 and V is TRBV5-5; TRBD1 agrees at 9 bases. The CDR3 has 15 amino acids. Trimming removed 5 bases from V and 4 bases from J; junction bases left unmatched: 9. The V gene's germline CDR1 is SGHKS and CDR2 YYEKEE (reference sequence). CDR3 in DNA: TGTGCCAGCAGACCGGGACAGGGCTCGGGCACTGAAGCTTTCTTT. It encodes CASRPGQGSGTEAFF. The whole variable domain, filled in from reference TRBV5-5 and TRBJ1-1, reads DAGVTQSPTHLIKTRGQQVTLRCSPISGHKSVSWYQQVLGQGPQFIFQYYEKEERGRGNFPDRFSARQFPNYSSELNVNALLLGDSALYLCASRPGQGSGTEAFFGQGTRLTVV.

This clone was picked up one time. The sample holds other DNA sequences that translate to the same CDR3. J is TRBJ1-3 and V is TRBV12-3 or TRBV12-4, with TRBD1 as a possible D gene (5 bases). This CDR3 comprises 13 residues. Trimming removed 3 bases from V and 4 bases from J, with 7 bases in between. CDR3 protein: CASSLGQGNTIYF. The DNA for the CDR3 is TGTGCCAGCAGTTTGGGGCAGGGAAACACCATATATTTT.

The chain couples TRBV23-1 to TRBJ1-1, with TRBD1 matching over 9 bases. TRBV23-1 has ORF status, its function being uncertain. CDR3 length equals 16 residues. V gave up 3 bases and J gave up 4 bases; unmatched junction bases: 9. The CDR3 sequence is CASSQARDRVGTEAFF. CDR3 coding DNA: TGCGCCAGCAGTCAGGCCCGGGACAGGGTTGGCACTGAAGCTTTCTTT.

As regards this clone: An end of the junction does not agree with germline; a read error may underlie this. The CDR3 DNA reads TGTGCCAGCAGCCTAGCGGGGCGGAAATCCTACGAGCAGTACTTC. Protein sequence: CASSLAGRKSYEQYF. The chain recombines TRBV7-9 with TRBJ2-7, with 9 bases fitting TRBD2. This CDR3 region has 15 residues. The germline V gene has CDR1 SEHNR and CDR2 FQNEAQ (reference sequence).

J is TRBJ1-3 and V is TRBV6-2 or TRBV6-3; D might be TRBD1 (6 bases). The germline gives CDR1 MNHEY, CDR2 SVGEGT. Deletions cut 2 bases from V and 7 bases from J, with 15 bases between. There are 15 residues in the CDR3. For the CDR3, the DNA is TGTGCCAGCAGTTACGGGTGGGGGCATTCCAACACCATATATTTT. Translation gives CASSYGWGHSNTIYF.

V usage is TRBV9 and J usage is TRBJ2-1, with 8 positions matching TRBD1. V trimming: 3 bases; J trimming: 9 bases; junction bases outside the gene matches: 5. Germline V gives CDR1 SGDLS, CDR2 YYNGEE. This CDR3 is built from 13 residues. The chain's CDR3 is CASSGQGLVEQFF. CDR3 sequence (DNA): TGTGCCAGCAGCGGACAGGGGTTGGTTGAGCAGTTCTTC.

This clone appeared once. The gene calls are TRBV7-6 and TRBJ2-1; D unresolved. CDR3 size: 16 residues. V lost 0 bases, J lost 1 base, and 10 bases lay in between. Germline V gene sequence: CDR1 SGHVS, CDR2 FNYEAQ. The CDR3 sequence: CASSLAAGSSYNEQFF. The CDR3 DNA is TGTGCCAGCAGCTTAGCGGCAGGCTCTTCCTACAATGAGCAGTTCTTC.

This rearrangement joins TRBV24-1 to TRBJ1-2; D is perhaps TRBD1 (5 bases). Trimming cost V 5 bases and J 8 bases, with 11 bases left between them. Germline V gene lookup returns CDR1 KGHDR and CDR2 SFDVKD. The CDR3 has 12 residues. The CDR3 DNA sequence: TGTGCCACCAGTGCGGGGGAACGGGGCTACACCTTC. Amino acid sequence: CATSAGERGYTF.

This clone was counted between two and nine times. V and J are TRBV27 and TRBJ2-7; perhaps TRBD2 as D (5 bases). V was cut by 3 bases and J by 1 base, with 10 bases left in between. The CDR3 totals 14 residues. Germline assignment: CDR1 MNHEY and CDR2 SMNVEV (reference sequence). The CDR3 region is CASSLNRLSYEQYF. Written as DNA, the CDR3 is TGTGCCAGCAGTTTGAACAGACTATCCTACGAGCAGTACTTC.

The rearrangement links TRBV6-2 or TRBV6-3 to TRBJ2-7; D ambiguous. Looked up from germline, CDR1 is MNHEY and CDR2 is SVGEGT. With 2 bases removed from V and 3 bases from J, the gap between germline ends came to 11 bases. The CDR3 runs 14 residues. In nucleotides, the CDR3 is TGTGCCAGCAGTTACGTGTCCACCTACTACGAGCAGTACTTC. This gives the protein CASSYVSTYYEQYF.